The 20 T cell receptor beta chains below all came from one sample that was sequenced in a study of PD-1 blockade in classical Hodgkin lymphoma. Indicated time point: cycle 4 day 1 (C4D1), after less than 7 weeks of nivolumab. Every patient had relapsed following autologous stem cell transplantation, and cohorts differed in brentuximab vedotin exposure. Measured with immunoSEQ multiplex PCR; TCRdb has only the in-frame clones, and not every one. The table shows some 10,000 clones, with 65% to 85% occurring only once. The starting material was peripheral blood mononuclear cells (PBMCs), obtained before the fourth cycle of nivolumab. The receptors come from a human donor with classical Hodgkin lymphoma.

The rearrangement uses TRBV2 and TRBJ2-1; 9 nucleotides agree with TRBD1. The junction had 7 bases not matched to a gene; V was cut back by 8 bases and J by 14 bases. Germline CDR1 reads SNHLY; CDR2 reads FYNNEI. The CDR3 is 11 residues long. The CDR3 loop is CASSRDREEFF. The DNA of the CDR3 is TGTGCCAGCTCCCGGGACAGGGAAGAGTTCTTC.

This chain links TRBV6-4 with TRBJ2-3, with D perhaps matching TRBD2 (6 bases). The CDR3 has 15 residues. Per the germline V gene, CDR1 is MRHNA and CDR2 is SNTAGT. Trimming took 3 bases from V and 0 from J, leaving 10 bases between them. CDR3 bases: TGTGCCAGCAGTGATAGCGGAGATAGCACAGATACGCAGTATTTT. Translating it yields CASSDSGDSTDTQYF.

This clone was counted once. The chain uses TRBV7-8 and TRBJ1-1; D gene ambiguous. Germline loops: CDR1 SGHVS, CDR2 FQNEAQ. The CDR3 length is 14 residues. Trimming stripped 2 bases from V and 8 bases from J, with 15 bases between. The CDR3 DNA follows: TGTGCCAGCAGCTTACGTAGGGAGCACGACGAAGCTTTCTTT. Its protein product is CASSLRREHDEAFF.

This clone appeared a few times. The chain carries TRBV4-1 and TRBJ2-5; 7 nucleotides match TRBD2. J lost 2 bases, V lost 4 bases, and 7 bases had no gene match. The V gene's germline CDR1 is MGHRA and CDR2 YSYEKL. There are 15 residues in the CDR3. The chain's CDR3 is CASSPGTILQETQYF. The CDR3 region has the DNA TGCGCCAGCAGCCCAGGGACTATATTACAAGAGACCCAGTACTTC.

The chain combines TRBV10-3 with TRBJ1-5; a possible D gene is TRBD1 (6 bases). Trimming shortened V by 10 bases and J by 3 bases, and 10 bases separated the two germline ends. This CDR3 has 12 residues. Germline-derived CDR1 and CDR2 are ENHRY and SYGVKD. The CDR3: CATGQYNQPQHF. The CDR3 coding sequence is TGTGCCACAGGACAGTACAATCAGCCCCAGCATTTT.

This rearrangement joins TRBV6-5 to TRBJ1-2; D perhaps matches TRBD1 (6 bases). Germline-derived CDR1 and CDR2 are MNHEY and SVGAGI. Trimming shortened V by 10 bases and J by 8 bases, and 20 bases separated the two germline ends. The CDR3 consists of 13 residues. The CDR3 DNA sequence: TGTGCCATCCGGGACTCACAGGGTTGGGGCTACACCTTC. Its protein is CAIRDSQGWGYTF.

V usage is TRBV7-8 and J usage is TRBJ2-2, with no clear D. This CDR3 contains 15 residues. Trimming took 5 bases from V and 1 from J, leaving 11 bases between them. CDR1 is SGHVS and CDR2 is FQNEAQ in the germline V gene. The CDR3 region is CASSPRRENTGELFF. As DNA, the CDR3 is TGTGCCAGCAGCCCAAGGCGCGAGAACACCGGGGAGCTGTTTTTT.

The gene calls are TRBV7-3 and TRBJ2-2, with D uncertain. This CDR3 has 14 residues. Germline assignment: CDR1 SGHTA and CDR2 FQGTGA. V lost 5 bases and J lost 1, with 8 bases in between. The CDR3 region is CASSPGGNTGELFF. In DNA form, the CDR3 reads TGTGCCAGCAGCCCGGGCGGGAACACCGGGGAGCTGTTTTTT.

V is TRBV9 and J is TRBJ2-3; D gene unclear. The CDR3 is 14 amino acids. V shed 3 bases and J shed 5 bases, with 13 bases lying between them. Germline assignment: CDR1 SGDLS and CDR2 YYNGEE. Written as DNA, the CDR3 is TGTGCCAGCAGCGAGAGTACCGCACGAGATACGCAGTATTTT. Translation: CASSESTARDTQYF.

The genes are TRBV4-2 and TRBJ2-5, with a weak D call TRBD2 (6 bases). Deletions cut 0 bases from V and 1 base from J, with 12 bases between. CDR3 length equals 16 residues. Germline-derived CDR1 and CDR2 are LGHNA and YNFKEQ. Here the CDR3 reads CASSQDGTGLQETQYF. The CDR3 DNA follows: TGTGCCAGCAGCCAAGATGGGACGGGACTCCAAGAGACCCAGTACTTC.

This chain joins TRBV6-1 and TRBJ2-1; D is ambiguous. The CDR3 is 12 amino acids. Trimming took 7 bases from V and 7 from J, leaving 11 bases between them. Germline CDR1 MNHNS, CDR2 SASEGT. This CDR3 reads CASKSSRNEQFF. In DNA, the CDR3 is TGTGCCAGCAAATCCAGTCGGAATGAGCAGTTCTTC.

V and J are TRBV29-1 and TRBJ2-3; 9 bases align to TRBD1. J was trimmed by 4 bases and V by 2 bases; bases with no gene match: 10. The length of the CDR3 is 16 residues. The germline CDR1 and CDR2 sequences are SQVTM and ANQGSEA. CDR3 residues: CSVEKPGQGFSDTQYF. In nucleotides, the CDR3 is TGCAGCGTTGAAAAACCGGGACAGGGTTTTTCAGATACGCAGTATTTT.

A note on this clone: A single base separates this from a much larger clone, so it may be a read error. This chain connects TRBV4-1 to TRBJ2-1, with 11 bases aligning to TRBD1. In germline, CDR1 is MGHRA, CDR2 YSYEKL. Trimming cost V 4 bases and J 7 bases; bases outside gene matches: 9. CDR3 length equals 16 residues. CDR3 loop: CASSPTGTGGQNEQFF. In DNA, the CDR3 is TGCGCCAGCAGCCCAACCGGGACAGGGGGGCAAAATGAGCAGTTCTTC.

This clone was seen a handful of times. This chain connects TRBV6-1 to TRBJ1-5; perhaps TRBD1 as D (5 bases). CDR3 length: 15 amino acids. V was shortened by 0 bases and J by 7 bases, with 13 bases between the two germline ends. Germline CDR1 is MNHNS and CDR2 is SASEGT. CDR3 bases: TGTGCCAGCAGTGAAGCTGGGGCAGGGCCCCAGCCCCAGCATTTT. It specifies CASSEAGAGPQPQHF.

This clone was seen more than once but under ten times. This chain connects TRBV10-3 to TRBJ1-6; D may be TRBD1 (6 bases). The ends were cut back, 3 bases at V and 9 bases at J, with 12 bases in the middle. From germline, CDR1 is ENHRY and CDR2 SYGVKD. CDR3 length equals 14 residues. The CDR3: CAISDQGQGSPLHF. CDR3 sequence (DNA): TGTGCCATCAGTGACCAGGGGCAAGGTTCACCCCTCCACTTT.

V gene TRBV30 combines with J gene TRBJ2-1; 9 positions match TRBD2. V trimming: 6 bases; J trimming: 0 bases; junction bases outside the gene matches: 0. Germline lookup yields CDR1 GTSNPN and CDR2 SVGIG (reference sequence). The CDR3 is 13 amino acids. CDR3 amino acids: CACSGSSYNEQFF. The DNA of the CDR3 is TGTGCCTGTAGCGGGAGCTCCTACAATGAGCAGTTCTTC.

About this clone: Compared with germline, one end of the junction differs, possibly owing to a read error. V and J are TRBV19 and TRBJ1-5, with unresolved D. The germline V gene encodes CDR1 LNHDA and CDR2 SQIVND (reference sequence). The CDR3 extends over 16 amino acids. This chain's CDR3 is CTSSIPTSGSGQPQHF. CDR3 sequence (DNA): TGTACCAGTAGTATCCCTACCTCGGGGTCTGGCCAGCCCCAGCATTTT.

V is TRBV7-7 and J is TRBJ2-3, with a tentative D call TRBD1 (5 bases). The CDR3 length is 14 residues. The V gene's germline CDR1 is SSHAT and CDR2 FNYEAQ (reference sequence). Trimming shortened V by 5 bases and J by 4 bases, and 13 bases separated the two germline ends. The CDR3 protein is CASSIGTGPDTQYF. CDR3 coding DNA: TGTGCCAGCAGCATCGGTACAGGTCCAGATACGCAGTATTTT.

This chain uses TRBV19 with TRBJ2-1, with a tentative D call TRBD1 (6 bases). Germline V CDR1 and CDR2: LNHDA, SQIVND (reference sequence). CDR3 length: 13 amino acids. The V end was cut by 9 bases, the J end by 9 bases, with 18 bases between. The CDR3 reads CASRQGLVGEQFF. The CDR3 coding sequence is TGTGCCAGCAGGCAGGGGTTAGTAGGTGAGCAGTTCTTC.

This chain links TRBV7-9 with TRBJ2-6; D unclear. The CDR3 sequence is 17 residues long. With 1 base removed from V and 3 bases from J, the gap between germline ends came to 13 bases. CDR1 is SEHNR, CDR2 FQNEAQ, per germline (reference sequence). Here the CDR3 reads CASSLEGGGNGANVLTF. The CDR3 DNA reads TGTGCCAGCAGCTTAGAAGGTGGTGGGAATGGGGCCAACGTCCTGACTTTC.